This T cell receptor (beta chain) was sequenced for a study of cytomegalovirus exposure and HLA in healthy donors. Overall study: When about 400 donors were genotyped, roughly four fifths of them were found to fall in the Caucasian-associated ancestry cluster. General study results and limits: Fewer N-insertions (relative to the roughly 670-donor mean) were reportedly seen in an Asian-associated ancestry cluster in a later analysis. With later analysis, a missense DCLRE1C variant became linked to TCR beta V- and J-gene trimming.

The PCR made use of 60 Vbeta and 13 Jbeta primers. The assay was immunoSEQ multiplex PCR, and TCRdb's table has in-frame clones only and misses some. Of about 120,000 clones in the sample, 60% to 85% were seen once. Comments on this clone: Its antigen is currently unknown.

Trimming cost V 2 bases and J 6 bases, with 16 bases left between them. The germline V gene encodes CDR1 SGDLS and CDR2 YYNGEE. This CDR3 spans 15 amino acids. The source is a woman in her thirties or forties in good health and CMV-seropositive. The chain uses TRBV9 and TRBJ2-3; tentative D call: TRBD2 (5 bases). Sequenced material: PBMCs. This CDR3 reads CASSVDGLSGDTQYF. CDR3 bases: TGTGCCAGCAGCGTGGATGGACTGTCCGGGGATACGCAGTATTTT.